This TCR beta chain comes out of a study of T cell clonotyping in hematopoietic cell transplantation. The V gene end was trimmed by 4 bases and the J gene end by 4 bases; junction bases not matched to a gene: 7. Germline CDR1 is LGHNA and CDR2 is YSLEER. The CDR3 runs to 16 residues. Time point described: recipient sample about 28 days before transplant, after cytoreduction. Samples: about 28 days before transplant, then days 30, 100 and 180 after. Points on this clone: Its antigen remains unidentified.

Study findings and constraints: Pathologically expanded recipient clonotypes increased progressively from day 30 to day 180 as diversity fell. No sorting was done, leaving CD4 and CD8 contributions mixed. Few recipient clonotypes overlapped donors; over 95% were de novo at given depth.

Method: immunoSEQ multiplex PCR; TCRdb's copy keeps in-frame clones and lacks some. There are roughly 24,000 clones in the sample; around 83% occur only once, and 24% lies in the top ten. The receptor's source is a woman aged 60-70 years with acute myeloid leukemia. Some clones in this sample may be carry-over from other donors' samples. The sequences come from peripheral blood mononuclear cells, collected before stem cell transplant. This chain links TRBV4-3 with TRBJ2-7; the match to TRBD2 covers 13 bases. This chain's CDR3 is CASSLGLAGDQYEQYF. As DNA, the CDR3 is TGCGCCAGCAGCCTAGGACTAGCGGGAGACCAATACGAGCAGTACTTC.